The 19 T cell receptor beta chains given below trace back to one sample, sequenced in a study of human T cells and chemical hapten exposure. Sample time point: patch test 1, 2 weeks after DPC sensitization. Treatment defined: therapeutic diphenylcyclopropenone sensitization with weekly scalp DPC. TCRdb used MiXCR to reprocess the RACE reads, holding one entry per CDR3 protein. The sample has more than 65,000 distinct CDR3 sequences; around a third are singletons. The sequencing here drew on whole blood, taken in connection with sensitization to the hapten diphenylcyclopropenone (DPC). These receptors all come from a man between 35 and 55 years old with alopecia areata. Some clones in this sample may be carry-over from other donors' samples.

The rearrangement joins TRBV20-1 to TRBJ2-3; 8 bases agree with TRBD2. The germline V gene encodes CDR1 DFQATT and CDR2 SNEGSKA (reference sequence). CDR3 length: 14 residues. V gave up 4 bases and J gave up 5 bases; unmatched junction bases: 8. The CDR3 here is CSAKASGLGDTQYF. The DNA for the CDR3 is TGCAGTGCTAAGGCTAGCGGGCTTGGAGATACGCAGTATTTT.

There are a few counts of this clonotype. The J gene is TRBJ2-2, the V gene TRBV12-3 or TRBV12-4, with D uncertain. CDR3 size: 14 residues. V lost 6 bases and J 5 bases, leaving 13 bases between the germline ends. Here the CDR3 reads CASSPNKRTGELFF. The CDR3 coding sequence is TGTGCCAGCAGCCCTAATAAGAGGACCGGGGAGCTGTTTTTT.

This clonotype was observed a handful of times. The chain carries TRBV4-1 and TRBJ2-7; 7 nucleotides match TRBD1. The CDR3 runs 16 residues. V shed 0 bases, J shed 3 bases, and the junction held 8 bases outside the gene matches. Germline CDR1 MGHRA, CDR2 YSYEKL. The CDR3 DNA reads as TGCGCCAGCAGCCAAGATTATCCAGGGGGAAGCTACGAGCAGTACTTC. Translation: CASSQDYPGGSYEQYF.

There are a few counts of this clonotype. The chain has TRBV27 and TRBJ1-1, with no clear D. CDR1 and CDR2 (germline): MNHEY, SMNVEV (reference sequence). This CDR3 is built from 14 residues. Trimming removed 1 base from V and 1 base from J, with 7 bases in between. CDR3 DNA: TGTGCCAGCAGTTTATTAACTGCGAACACTGAAGCTTTCTTT. It specifies CASSLLTANTEAFF.

This clonotype was counted between two and nine times. V is TRBV24-1 and J is TRBJ1-1; 10 positions match TRBD1. The CDR3 contains 15 residues. With 7 bases clipped from V and 0 bases from J, the junction kept 4 bases outside the gene matches. The V gene's germline CDR1 is KGHDR and CDR2 SFDVKD. CDR3 nucleotide sequence: TGTGCCACCAGCGCGGGACAGGGGATGAACACTGAAGCTTTCTTT. Protein product: CATSAGQGMNTEAFF.

This clonotype was counted only a few times. The chain has TRBV29-1 and TRBJ2-7; the match to TRBD1 covers 7 bases. The CDR3 spans 14 residues. V lost 4 bases, J lost 4 bases, and 10 bases stayed unmatched. CDR1 SQVTM and CDR2 ANQGSEA come from the germline V gene. Here the CDR3 DNA reads TGCAGCGTTGGCTACAGGGGAACGAAGTACGAGCAGTACTTC. Translated, it gives CSVGYRGTKYEQYF.

In the case of this clonotype: Lacking the conserved final phenylalanine or tryptophan, this CDR3 likely reflects a read error. The V call is TRBV20-1, the J call TRBJ2-3, with 12 bases that match TRBD1. The CDR3 is made up of 14 amino acids. The germline gives CDR1 DFQATT, CDR2 SNEGSKA (reference sequence). With V trimmed by 7 bases and J by 5 bases, 7 bases remained unmatched. The CDR3 DNA is TGCAGTGGGGACAGGGGGCAAGTCTTAGATACGCAGTATCTT. This sequence encodes CSGDRGQVLDTQYL.

This clonotype was seen more than once but under ten times. The rearrangement uses TRBV5-1 and TRBJ1-5; D may be TRBD1 (6 bases). The CDR3 totals 15 residues. Germline CDR1 reads SGHRS; CDR2 reads YFSETQ. V was clipped by 4 bases and J by 6 bases, with 17 bases between them. CDR3: CASSPDSYVAQPQHF. The CDR3, as DNA: TGCGCCAGCAGCCCGGACAGTTACGTCGCTCAGCCCCAGCATTTT.

A single count supports this clonotype. The rearrangement joins TRBV7-2 to TRBJ2-3; D is uncertain. The V end was cut by 4 bases, the J end by 6 bases, with 14 bases between. The length of the CDR3 is 14 residues. Germline lookup yields CDR1 SGHTA and CDR2 FQGNSA. The chain's CDR3 is CASSSVAIGDTQYF. The CDR3 DNA reads as TGTGCCAGCAGCTCGGTTGCTATCGGGGATACGCAGTATTTT.

This chain uses TRBV20-1 with TRBJ1-1; no clear D gene. V lost 3 bases to trimming and J lost 1 base, with 9 bases between them. This CDR3 spans 13 amino acids. Germline values: CDR1 DFQATT, CDR2 SNEGSKA (reference sequence). CDR3 nucleotides: TGCAGTGCTAGTTGGGCCTCGAACACTGAAGCTTTCTTT. Its translation is CSASWASNTEAFF.

DNA for the CDR3: TGTGCCAGCAGCGGAAGGCCAAGGACTAGCACAGATACGCAGTATTTT. This codes for CASSGRPRTSTDTQYF. The J gene is TRBJ2-3, the V gene TRBV2, with D maybe TRBD2 (5 bases). The germline CDR1 and CDR2 sequences are SNHLY and FYNNEI. Trimming took 6 bases from V and 0 from J, leaving 16 bases between them. The CDR3 has 16 amino acids.

There are a few counts of this clonotype. The chain recombines TRBV7-9 with TRBJ2-7; TRBD2 matches at 15 bases. This CDR3 comprises 18 residues. V lost 6 bases, J lost 4 bases, and 13 bases stayed unmatched. The V gene's germline CDR1 is SEHNR and CDR2 FQNEAQ (reference sequence). The CDR3 DNA is TGTGCCAGCAGGGACGGACTAGCGGGAGGGCCCGGGGATTACGAGCAGTACTTC. Amino acids: CASRDGLAGGPGDYEQYF.

This chain connects TRBV10-3 to TRBJ2-1, with 7 bases fitting TRBD2. The CDR3 sequence is 15 residues long. The ends lost 4 bases at V and 6 bases at J; junction bases unmatched: 9. CDR1 is ENHRY, CDR2 SYGVKD, per germline. The CDR3 sequence: CAISVGATSPNEQFF. The DNA of the CDR3 is TGTGCCATCAGTGTAGGGGCGACTAGCCCCAATGAGCAGTTCTTC.

The gene calls are TRBV20-1 and TRBJ2-1; TRBD1 or TRBD2 may be the D gene (5 bases each). Trimming pared 5 bases from V and 3 bases from J, leaving 14 bases between. From germline, CDR1 is DFQATT and CDR2 SNEGSKA (reference sequence). The CDR3 length is 14 residues. CDR3 DNA sequence: TGCAGTGCTCCACTAGGGGCCCTCTACAATGAGCAGTTCTTC. This encodes CSAPLGALYNEQFF.

This chain joins TRBV30 and TRBJ2-7; 14 bases agree with TRBD2. This CDR3 has 15 residues. V lost 5 bases, J lost 6 bases, and 9 bases stayed unmatched. Germline V CDR1 and CDR2: GTSNPN, SVGIG (reference sequence). CDR3 in DNA: TGTGCCTGGTCTGGGACTAGCGGGAGTTCTGCCGAGCAGTACTTC. This translates into CAWSGTSGSSAEQYF.

This clonotype was detected a few times. V is TRBV7-8 and J is TRBJ2-7; 12 bases align to TRBD2. Per the germline V gene, CDR1 is SGHVS and CDR2 is FQNEAQ. The V segment lost 4 bases and the J segment 4 bases; nucleotides outside the gene matches: 2. This CDR3 spans 14 amino acids. The chain's CDR3 is CASSSTSGSYEQYF. CDR3 nucleotide sequence: TGTGCCAGCAGCTCGACTAGCGGGAGTTACGAGCAGTACTTC.

This clonotype came up a few times. The chain employs TRBV27 and TRBJ2-1, with unresolved D. CDR1 is MNHEY, CDR2 SMNVEV, per germline (reference sequence). The V gene lost 7 bases and the J gene lost 0 bases, with 16 bases spanning the gap. This CDR3 is built from 16 residues. The CDR3 region is CASKKDGPPSYNEQFF. The CDR3 bases are TGTGCCAGCAAAAAAGACGGACCCCCCTCCTACAATGAGCAGTTCTTC.

This clonotype was recorded a few times. The chain joins TRBV7-2 to TRBJ2-3; 12 bases align to TRBD2. V gave up 5 bases and J gave up 3 bases; unmatched junction bases: 6. The CDR3 has 16 amino acids. Germline values: CDR1 SGHTA, CDR2 FQGNSA. This CDR3 is CASSIQTSGRTDTQYF. The CDR3 region has the DNA TGTGCCAGCAGCATTCAGACTAGCGGGAGAACAGATACGCAGTATTTT.

The chain is built from TRBV4-3 and TRBJ2-7; no definite D call. The CDR3 is 14 residues long. Trimming cost V 4 bases and J 0 bases, with 10 bases left between them. Looked up from germline, CDR1 is LGHNA and CDR2 is YSLEER. The DNA for the CDR3 is TGCGCCAGCAGCCCGGCCCCCACCTCCTACGAGCAGTACTTC. It codes for CASSPAPTSYEQYF.